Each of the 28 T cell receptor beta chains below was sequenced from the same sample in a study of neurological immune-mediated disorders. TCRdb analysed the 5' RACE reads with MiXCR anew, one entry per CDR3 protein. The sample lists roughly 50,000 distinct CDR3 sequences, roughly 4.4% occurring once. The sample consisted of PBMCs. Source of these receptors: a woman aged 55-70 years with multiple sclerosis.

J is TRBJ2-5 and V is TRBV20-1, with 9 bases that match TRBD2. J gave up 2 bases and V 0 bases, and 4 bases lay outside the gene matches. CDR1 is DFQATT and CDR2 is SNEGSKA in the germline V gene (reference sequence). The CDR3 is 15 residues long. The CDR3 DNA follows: TGCAGTGCTAGAGATCTAGCGGGGTTTCAAGAGACCCAGTACTTC. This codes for CSARDLAGFQETQYF.

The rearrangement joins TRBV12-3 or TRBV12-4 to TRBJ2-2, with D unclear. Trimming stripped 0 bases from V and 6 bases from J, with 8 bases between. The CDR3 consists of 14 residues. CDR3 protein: CASSLASEAGELFF. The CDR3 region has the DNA TGTGCCAGCAGTTTAGCTAGTGAGGCCGGGGAGCTGTTTTTT.

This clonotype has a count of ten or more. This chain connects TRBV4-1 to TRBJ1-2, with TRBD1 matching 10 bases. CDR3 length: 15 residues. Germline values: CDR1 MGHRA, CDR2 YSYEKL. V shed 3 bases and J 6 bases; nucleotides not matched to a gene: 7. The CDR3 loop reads CASSQQWGTGDGYTF. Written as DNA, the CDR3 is TGCGCCAGCAGCCAGCAGTGGGGGACAGGGGATGGCTACACCTTC.

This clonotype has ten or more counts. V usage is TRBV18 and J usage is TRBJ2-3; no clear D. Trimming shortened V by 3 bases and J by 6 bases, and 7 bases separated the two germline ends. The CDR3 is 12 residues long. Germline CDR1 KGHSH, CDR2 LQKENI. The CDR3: CASSPPLDTQYF. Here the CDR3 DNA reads TGTGCCAGCTCACCCCCCTTGGATACGCAGTATTTT.

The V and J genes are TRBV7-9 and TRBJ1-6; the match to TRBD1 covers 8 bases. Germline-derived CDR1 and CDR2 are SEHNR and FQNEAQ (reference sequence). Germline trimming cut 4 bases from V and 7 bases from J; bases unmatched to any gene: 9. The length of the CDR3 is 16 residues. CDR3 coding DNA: TGTGCCAGCAGCTCATACAGGGGGTCGGGAAATTCACCCCTCCACTTT. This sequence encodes CASSSYRGSGNSPLHF. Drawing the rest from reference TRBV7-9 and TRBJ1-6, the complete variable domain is DTGVSQNPRHKITKRGQNVTFRCDPISEHNRLYWYRQTLGQGPEFLTYFQNEAQLEKSRLLSDRFSAERPKGSFSTLEIQRTEQGDSAMYLCASSSYRGSGNSPLHFGNGTRLTVT.

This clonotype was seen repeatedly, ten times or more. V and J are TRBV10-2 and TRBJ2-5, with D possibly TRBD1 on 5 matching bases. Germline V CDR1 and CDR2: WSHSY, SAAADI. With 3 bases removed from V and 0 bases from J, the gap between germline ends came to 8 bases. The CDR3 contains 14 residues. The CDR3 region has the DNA TGCGCCAGCAGTGATGGGGCAGACCAAGAGACCCAGTACTTC. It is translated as CASSDGADQETQYF.

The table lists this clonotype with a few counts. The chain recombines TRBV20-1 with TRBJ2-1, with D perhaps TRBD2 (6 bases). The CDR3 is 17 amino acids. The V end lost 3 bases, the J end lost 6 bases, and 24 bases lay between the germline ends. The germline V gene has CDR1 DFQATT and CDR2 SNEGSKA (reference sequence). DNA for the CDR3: TGCAGTGCTAGCCTTCGGGAGTTAACCGTCGATACCAATGAGCAGTTCTTC. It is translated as CSASLRELTVDTNEQFF.

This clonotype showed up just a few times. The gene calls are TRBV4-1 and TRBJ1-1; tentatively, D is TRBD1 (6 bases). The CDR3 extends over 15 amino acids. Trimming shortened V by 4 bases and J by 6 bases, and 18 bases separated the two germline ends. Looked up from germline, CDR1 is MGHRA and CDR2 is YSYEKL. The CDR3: CASSPGTSFRAEAFF. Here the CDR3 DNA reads TGCGCCAGCAGCCCTGGGACATCTTTTAGGGCTGAAGCTTTCTTT.

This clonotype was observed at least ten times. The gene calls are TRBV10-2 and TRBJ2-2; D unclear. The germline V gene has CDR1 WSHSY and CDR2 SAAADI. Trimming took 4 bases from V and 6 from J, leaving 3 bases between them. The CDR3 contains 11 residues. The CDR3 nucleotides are TGCGCCAGCAGTGCCGCCGGGGAGCTGTTTTTT. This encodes CASSAAGELFF.

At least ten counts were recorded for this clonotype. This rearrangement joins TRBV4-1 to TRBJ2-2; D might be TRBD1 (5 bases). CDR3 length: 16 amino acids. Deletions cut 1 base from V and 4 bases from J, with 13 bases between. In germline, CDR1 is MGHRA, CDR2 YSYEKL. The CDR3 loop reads CASSQGYTGSTGELFF. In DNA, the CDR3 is TGCGCCAGCAGCCAAGGGTACACAGGAAGCACCGGGGAGCTGTTTTTT.

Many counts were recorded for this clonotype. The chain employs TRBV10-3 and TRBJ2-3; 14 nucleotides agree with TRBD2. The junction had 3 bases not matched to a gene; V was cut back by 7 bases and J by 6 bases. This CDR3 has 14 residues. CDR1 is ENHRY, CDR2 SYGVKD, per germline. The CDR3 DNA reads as TGTGCCATCAATGGACTAGCGGGGGGTGATACGCAGTATTTT. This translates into CAINGLAGGDTQYF.

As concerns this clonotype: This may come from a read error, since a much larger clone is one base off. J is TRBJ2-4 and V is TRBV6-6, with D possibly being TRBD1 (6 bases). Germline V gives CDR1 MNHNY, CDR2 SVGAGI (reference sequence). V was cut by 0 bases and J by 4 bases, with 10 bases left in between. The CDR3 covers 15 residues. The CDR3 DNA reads TGTGCCAGCAGTTACTCTGGGGGCCCTAAAAACATTCAGTACTTC. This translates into CASSYSGGPKNIQYF.

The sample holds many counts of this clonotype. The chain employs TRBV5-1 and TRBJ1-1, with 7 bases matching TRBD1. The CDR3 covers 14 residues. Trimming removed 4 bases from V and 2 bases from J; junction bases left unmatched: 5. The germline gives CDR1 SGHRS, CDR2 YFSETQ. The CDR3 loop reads CASSGYRGNTEAFF. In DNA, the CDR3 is TGCGCCAGCAGCGGGTACAGGGGTAACACTGAAGCTTTCTTT. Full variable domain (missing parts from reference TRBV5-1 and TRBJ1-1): KAGVTQTPRYLIKTRGQQVTLSCSPISGHRSVSWYQQTPGQGLQFLFEYFSETQRNKGNFPGRFSGRQFSNSRSEMNVSTLELGDSALYLCASSGYRGNTEAFFGQGTRLTVV.

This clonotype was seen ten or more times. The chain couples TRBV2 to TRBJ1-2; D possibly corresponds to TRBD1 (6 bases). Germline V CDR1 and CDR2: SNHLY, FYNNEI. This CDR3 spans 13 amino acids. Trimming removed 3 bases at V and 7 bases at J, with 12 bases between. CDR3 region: CASSELGAGGYTF. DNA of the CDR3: TGTGCCAGCAGTGAGCTGGGGGCGGGTGGCTACACCTTC.

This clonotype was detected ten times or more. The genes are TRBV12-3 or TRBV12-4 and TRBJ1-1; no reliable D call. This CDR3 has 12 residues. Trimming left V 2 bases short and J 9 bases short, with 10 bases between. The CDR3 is CASSLSGGQAFF. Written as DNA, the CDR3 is TGTGCCAGCAGTTTATCGGGTGGTCAAGCTTTCTTT.

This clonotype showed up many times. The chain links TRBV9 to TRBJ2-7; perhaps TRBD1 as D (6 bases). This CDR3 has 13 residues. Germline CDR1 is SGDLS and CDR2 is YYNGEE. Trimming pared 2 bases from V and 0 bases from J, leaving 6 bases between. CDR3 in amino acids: CASSVDSSYEQYF. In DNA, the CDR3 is TGTGCCAGCAGCGTGGACAGCTCCTACGAGCAGTACTTC.

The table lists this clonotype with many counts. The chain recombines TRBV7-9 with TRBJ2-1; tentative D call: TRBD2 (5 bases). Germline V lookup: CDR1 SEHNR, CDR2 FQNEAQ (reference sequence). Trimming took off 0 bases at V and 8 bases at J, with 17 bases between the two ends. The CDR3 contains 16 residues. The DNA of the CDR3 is TGTGCCAGCAGCTTAGCCCCTAGCTCTTCGACGGATGAGCAGTTCTTC. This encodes CASSLAPSSSTDEQFF. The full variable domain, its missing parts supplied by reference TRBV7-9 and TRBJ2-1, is DTGVSQNPRHKITKRGQNVTFRCDPISEHNRLYWYRQTLGQGPEFLTYFQNEAQLEKSRLLSDRFSAERPKGSFSTLEIQRTEQGDSAMYLCASSLAPSSSTDEQFFGPGTRLTVL.

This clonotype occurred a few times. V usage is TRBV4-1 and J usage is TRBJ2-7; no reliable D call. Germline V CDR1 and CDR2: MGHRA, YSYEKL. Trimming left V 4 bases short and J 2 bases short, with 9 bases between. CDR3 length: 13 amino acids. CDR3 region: CASSLFLTYEQYV. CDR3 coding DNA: TGCGCCAGCAGCCTTTTTCTCACCTACGAGCAGTACGTC.

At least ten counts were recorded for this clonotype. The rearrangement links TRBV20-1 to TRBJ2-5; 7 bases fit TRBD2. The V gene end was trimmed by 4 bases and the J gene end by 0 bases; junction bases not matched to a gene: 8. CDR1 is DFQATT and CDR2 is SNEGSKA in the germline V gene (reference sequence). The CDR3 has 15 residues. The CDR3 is CSATPAGRNQETQYF. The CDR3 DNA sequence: TGCAGTGCTACCCCAGCGGGGAGAAACCAAGAGACCCAGTACTTC.

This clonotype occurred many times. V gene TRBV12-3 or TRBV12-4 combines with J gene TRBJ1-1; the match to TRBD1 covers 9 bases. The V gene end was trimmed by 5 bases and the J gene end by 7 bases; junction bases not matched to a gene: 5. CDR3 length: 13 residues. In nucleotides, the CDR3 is TGTGCCAGCAGTCACAGGGGGCGGGGTGAAGCTTTCTTT. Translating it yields CASSHRGRGEAFF.

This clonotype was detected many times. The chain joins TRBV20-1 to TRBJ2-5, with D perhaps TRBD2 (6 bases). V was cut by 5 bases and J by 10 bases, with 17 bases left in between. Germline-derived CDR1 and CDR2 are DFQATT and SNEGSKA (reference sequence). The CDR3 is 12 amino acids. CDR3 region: CSAPPGLRGQYF. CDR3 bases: TGCAGTGCTCCTCCGGGACTCCGGGGCCAGTACTTC.

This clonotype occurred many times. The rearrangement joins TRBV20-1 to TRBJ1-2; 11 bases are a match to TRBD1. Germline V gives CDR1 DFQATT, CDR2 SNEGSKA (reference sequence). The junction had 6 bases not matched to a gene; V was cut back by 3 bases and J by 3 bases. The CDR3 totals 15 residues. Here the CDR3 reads CSARGTGGFDYGYTF. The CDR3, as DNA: TGCAGTGCTAGGGGGACAGGGGGTTTCGACTATGGCTACACCTTC.

Here the CDR3 DNA reads TGTGCCAGCAGGTGGGAGATAAGCACTGAAGCTTTCTTT. Translated: CASRWEISTEAFF. The rearrangement joins TRBV6-1 to TRBJ1-1; no clear D gene. Between the trimmed V and J ends, which lost 6 bases and 4 bases, there was a span of 12 bases. Germline V CDR1 and CDR2: MNHNS, SASEGT. CDR3 length equals 13 residues.

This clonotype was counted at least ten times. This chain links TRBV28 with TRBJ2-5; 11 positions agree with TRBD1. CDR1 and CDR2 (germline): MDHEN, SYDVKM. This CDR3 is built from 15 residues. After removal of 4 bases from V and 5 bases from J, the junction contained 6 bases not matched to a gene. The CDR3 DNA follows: TGTGCCAGCAGTTCCTGGACAGGGGGCTTGGAGACCCAGTACTTC. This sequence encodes CASSSWTGGLETQYF.

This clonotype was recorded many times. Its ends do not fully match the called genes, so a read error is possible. CDR3 region: CASSERGGTQPQNF. Written as DNA, the CDR3 is TGTGCCAGCAGTGAACGGGGGGGTACTCAGCCCCAGAATTTT. The V and J genes are TRBV6-1 and TRBJ1-5; D may be TRBD1 (5 bases). Germline V gives CDR1 MNHNS, CDR2 SASEGT. The CDR3 has 14 amino acids.

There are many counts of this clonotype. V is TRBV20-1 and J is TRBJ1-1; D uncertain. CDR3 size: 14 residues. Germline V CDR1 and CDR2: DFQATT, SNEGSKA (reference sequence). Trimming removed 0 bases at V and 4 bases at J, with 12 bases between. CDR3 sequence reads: CSARDFLEVTEAFF. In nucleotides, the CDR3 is TGCAGTGCTAGAGATTTTCTCGAGGTCACTGAAGCTTTCTTT.

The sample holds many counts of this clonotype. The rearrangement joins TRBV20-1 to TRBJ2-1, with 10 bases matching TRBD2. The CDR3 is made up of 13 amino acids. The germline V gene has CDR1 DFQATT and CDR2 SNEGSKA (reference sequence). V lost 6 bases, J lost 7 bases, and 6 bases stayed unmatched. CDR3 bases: TGCAGTGCGGAGCGGGGGGGCCGTAATGAGCAGTTCTTC. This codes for CSAERGGRNEQFF.

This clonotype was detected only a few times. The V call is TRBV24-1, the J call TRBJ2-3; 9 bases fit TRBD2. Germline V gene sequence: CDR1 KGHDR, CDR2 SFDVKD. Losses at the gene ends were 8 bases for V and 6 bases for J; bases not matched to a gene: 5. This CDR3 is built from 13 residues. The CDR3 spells CATTPSGVDTQYF. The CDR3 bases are TGTGCCACCACTCCTAGCGGGGTTGATACGCAGTATTTT.